One and the same sample provided the 31 T cell receptor beta chains below, sequenced in a study of breast tumors, draining lymph nodes, adjacent tissues. TCRdb called the multiplex PCR reads again in MiXCR, with one record for every CDR3 protein. In the table there are around 140,000 distinct CDR3 sequences, approximately 20% of which are singletons. Samples came from axillary lymph nodes draining the breast cancer. The sequenced sample was axillary lymph node tissue. The receptors were gathered from a female donor with breast cancer. Some clones in this sample may be carry-over from other donors' samples.

The table lists this clonotype with many counts. The junction differs from germline at one of its ends, possibly a read error. The chain links TRBV6-2 or TRBV6-3 to TRBJ2-7; 13 nucleotides align to TRBD2. This CDR3 region has 12 residues. The germline gives CDR1 MNHEY, CDR2 SVGEGT. CDR3 DNA sequence: TGTGCCAGCAGCCGCGGCGGGACTAGCGGGGTTTTC. Translated, it gives CASSRGGTSGVF.

This clonotype was picked up many times. The V call is TRBV6-6, the J call TRBJ2-7; D gene uncertain. CDR3 length: 14 residues. V lost 2 bases and J lost 3, with 11 bases in between. The V gene's germline CDR1 is MNHNY and CDR2 SVGAGI (reference sequence). DNA of the CDR3: TGTGCCAGCAGTTACCAATCTTCAGGCTACGAGCAGTACTTC. It is translated as CASSYQSSGYEQYF.

This clonotype was seen many times. The V call is TRBV19, the J call TRBJ1-5; D is possibly TRBD1 (6 bases). The CDR3 covers 16 residues. Germline CDR1 and CDR2: LNHDA and SQIVND (reference sequence). V shed 2 bases and J shed 5 bases, with 16 bases lying between them. CDR3 sequence reads: CASSIISPRGDQPQHF. Written as DNA, the CDR3 is TGTGCCAGTAGTATAATCAGCCCCAGGGGAGATCAGCCCCAGCATTTT.

Notes on this clonotype: Germline and junction disagree at one end, which may indicate a read error. The rearrangement links TRBV18 to TRBJ2-3, with D perhaps TRBD1 (6 bases). Per the germline V gene, CDR1 is KGHSH and CDR2 is LQKENI. There are 15 residues in the CDR3. CDR3 loop: CASSLGQISTDTQSF. CDR3 DNA sequence: TGTGCCAGCTCACTCGGACAGATTAGCACAGATACGCAGTCTTTT.

This clonotype showed up many times. The chain joins TRBV6-6 to TRBJ1-5, with 7 positions matching TRBD1. The length of the CDR3 is 16 residues. The trim removed 0 bases at V and 3 bases at J, leaving 5 bases unmatched. Per the germline V gene, CDR1 is MNHNY and CDR2 is SVGAGI (reference sequence). For the CDR3, the DNA is TGTGCCAGCAGTTACTCGTTACAGGGGAACAATCAGCCCCAGCATTTT. It specifies CASSYSLQGNNQPQHF.

This clonotype has a count of ten or more. The chain uses TRBV6-2 or TRBV6-3 and TRBJ2-3; the D is unclear. The CDR3 loop spans 14 amino acids. V lost 5 bases, J lost 5 bases, and 14 bases lay in between. Germline V gives CDR1 MNHEY, CDR2 SVGEGT. The CDR3 bases are TGTGCCAGCAGTAACCTCCCCCTGGGAGATACGCAGTATTTT. Residues: CASSNLPLGDTQYF.

Notes on this clonotype: The junction and the germline gene differ at one end; a read error may be behind it. V and J are TRBV20-1 and TRBJ2-2; D might be TRBD2 (7 bases). CDR3 length: 16 residues. Germline V gives CDR1 DFQATT, CDR2 SNEGSKA (reference sequence). The CDR3 spells CSTRGGRNANTGELFF. CDR3 DNA sequence: TGCAGTACTAGGGGGGGCAGGAACGCGAACACCGGGGAGCTGTTTTTT.

The table lists this clonotype with many counts. The rearrangement uses TRBV6-5 and TRBJ1-6; the D gene is possibly TRBD1 (6 bases). Trimming took off 5 bases at V and 8 bases at J, with 19 bases between the two ends. The germline gives CDR1 MNHEY, CDR2 SVGAGI. The CDR3 extends over 16 amino acids. Written as DNA, the CDR3 is TGTGCCAGCAGTCCTGGGGGCTTCGGCGGCTATTCACCCCTCCACTTT. It encodes CASSPGGFGGYSPLHF.

This clonotype was seen many times. The V gene is TRBV30, the J gene TRBJ2-2; TRBD2 matches 13 bases. The germline V gene encodes CDR1 GTSNPN and CDR2 SVGIG (reference sequence). V lost 5 bases and J lost 10; bases outside the gene matches: 7. The CDR3 has 14 amino acids. The chain's CDR3 is CAWGNGLAGVELFF. The CDR3 nucleotides read TGTGCCTGGGGAAACGGACTAGCGGGAGTGGAGCTGTTTTTT.

This clonotype was counted many times. The chain uses TRBV12-3 or TRBV12-4 and TRBJ2-3, with D maybe TRBD2 (6 bases). The CDR3 is 16 residues long. The V end was cut by 2 bases, the J end by 5 bases, with 17 bases between. The CDR3 region has the DNA TGTGCCAGCAGTTTACAGAGGAGGGCCGAGGGAGATACGCAGTATTTT. Protein: CASSLQRRAEGDTQYF.

This clonotype was counted ten times or more. The V and J genes are TRBV2 and TRBJ2-3, with D possibly being TRBD2 (6 bases). The CDR3 extends over 13 amino acids. The V gene's germline CDR1 is SNHLY and CDR2 FYNNEI. Trimming took 3 bases from V and 6 from J, leaving 10 bases between them. The CDR3 is CASSEEGRDTQYF. As DNA, the CDR3 is TGTGCCAGCAGTGAGGAGGGCCGGGATACGCAGTATTTT.

This clonotype was observed once. A clone one base away is much larger, so this may be a read error. The chain combines TRBV9 with TRBJ1-2; D perhaps matches TRBD1 (6 bases). The CDR3 spans 18 residues. Germline values: CDR1 SGDLS, CDR2 YYNGEE. V lost 4 bases and J 7 bases, leaving 29 bases between the germline ends. CDR3 region: CASSSVERPGRGASGYTF. The CDR3 bases are TGTGCCAGCAGCTCCGTAGAGAGGCCGGGACGGGGGGCGAGTGGCTACACCTTC.

This clonotype was detected only a few times. This chain uses TRBV18 with TRBJ2-1, with a weak D call TRBD2 (5 bases). V shed 3 bases and J shed 7 bases, with 13 bases lying between them. This CDR3 is built from 14 residues. Germline V gene lookup returns CDR1 KGHSH and CDR2 LQKENI. The CDR3 coding sequence is TGTGCCAGCTCACCTCCGACTAAAATTAATGAGCAGTTCTTC. As protein: CASSPPTKINEQFF.

With regard to this clonotype: This may arise from a read error, as a much more abundant clone is one base away. The chain couples TRBV6-5 to TRBJ2-3; the D gene is possibly TRBD1 (5 bases). From germline, CDR1 is MNHEY and CDR2 SVGAGI. The V end was cut by 6 bases, the J end by 4 bases, with 17 bases between. The CDR3 loop spans 15 amino acids. The CDR3 here is CASSGRAGPSDTQYF. DNA for the CDR3: TGTGCCAGCAGCGGCCGGGCAGGGCCTTCAGATACGCAGTATTTT.

This clonotype was counted a few times. A single base separates this from a much larger clone, so it may be a read error. The rearrangement joins TRBV9 to TRBJ2-1; tentatively, D is TRBD2 (5 bases). CDR1 is SGDLS, CDR2 YYNGEE, per germline. This CDR3 region has 15 residues. CDR3 in amino acids: CASSAGLSSYNERFF. CDR3 bases: TGTGCCAGCAGCGCCGGACTCAGCTCCTACAATGAGCGGTTCTTC.

This clonotype was observed at least ten times. The rearrangement uses TRBV5-1 and TRBJ2-5; 8 bases are shared with TRBD1. Germline lookup yields CDR1 SGHRS and CDR2 YFSETQ. The junction had 8 bases not matched to a gene; V was cut back by 4 bases and J by 3 bases. This CDR3 spans 15 amino acids. The DNA for the CDR3 is TGCGCCAGCAGCCCCGTGGGACAGGACAAAGAGACCCAGTACTTC. Its protein is CASSPVGQDKETQYF. Drawing the rest from reference TRBV5-1 and TRBJ2-5, the complete variable domain is KAGVTQTPRYLIKTRGQQVTLSCSPISGHRSVSWYQQTPGQGLQFLFEYFSETQRNKGNFPGRFSGRQFSNSRSEMNVSTLELGDSALYLCASSPVGQDKETQYFGPGTRLLVL.

The chain uses TRBV27 and TRBJ1-3; D not resolved. Per the germline V gene, CDR1 is MNHEY and CDR2 is SMNVEV (reference sequence). The length of the CDR3 is 16 residues. Trimming stripped 0 bases from V and 0 bases from J, with 9 bases between. CDR3 nucleotides: TGTGCCAGCAGTTTATCCAAGACCACCTCTGGAAACACCATATATTTT. This encodes CASSLSKTTSGNTIYF.

This clonotype was detected many times. J is TRBJ2-5 and V is TRBV6-1, with 13 bases aligning to TRBD2. J gave up 5 bases and V 8 bases, and 17 bases lay outside the gene matches. Germline V gives CDR1 MNHNS, CDR2 SASEGT. This CDR3 spans 18 amino acids. Here the CDR3 reads CASERLTSGRAGPETQYF. CDR3 coding DNA: TGTGCCAGCGAACGGTTAACTAGCGGGAGGGCCGGCCCGGAGACCCAGTACTTC.

This clonotype was counted many times. The chain couples TRBV7-2 to TRBJ2-1; tentative D call: TRBD2 (6 bases). The CDR3 is made up of 13 amino acids. Germline CDR1 reads SGHTA; CDR2 reads FQGNSA. V was pared by 2 bases and J by 13 bases, with 15 bases between. The CDR3 reads CASSLRTGDGQFF. The CDR3 region has the DNA TGTGCCAGCAGCTTAAGAACGGGAGACGGCCAGTTCTTC.

On this clonotype: A much bigger clone sits one base away, suggesting this may be a read error. Lacking the conserved final phenylalanine or tryptophan, this CDR3 likely reflects a read error. The genes are TRBV7-2 and TRBJ2-2, with 10 bases aligning to TRBD1. The germline V gene encodes CDR1 SGHTA and CDR2 FQGNSA. This CDR3 region has 15 residues. With V trimmed by 3 bases and J by 7 bases, 5 bases remained unmatched. The CDR3 DNA follows: TGTGCCAGCAGCTTGGGACAGGGGTACATCGGGGAGCTGTTTCTT. Residues: CASSLGQGYIGELFL.

This clonotype was seen ten or more times. V gene TRBV5-1 combines with J gene TRBJ2-7; the D gene could be TRBD1 or TRBD2 (5 bases each). CDR1 and CDR2 (germline): SGHRS, YFSETQ. The length of the CDR3 is 13 residues. The V end lost 7 bases, the J end lost 3 bases, and 14 bases lay between the germline ends. CDR3 sequence: CASAEDMLYEQYF. As DNA, the CDR3 is TGCGCCAGCGCGGAGGACATGCTCTACGAGCAGTACTTC.

This clonotype has at least ten counts. The chain is built from TRBV15 and TRBJ2-5, with D perhaps matching TRBD2 (6 bases). This CDR3 contains 13 residues. From germline, CDR1 is LNHNV and CDR2 YYDKDF (reference sequence). V dropped 1 base and J dropped 3 bases, with 6 bases sitting between them. CDR3 residues: CATSRAGEETQYF. CDR3 bases: TGTGCCACCAGCAGAGCGGGAGAAGAGACCCAGTACTTC.

In this sample, this clonotype turned up a few times. This chain uses TRBV6-1 with TRBJ2-5; the match to TRBD1 covers 10 bases. The V gene end was trimmed by 6 bases and the J gene end by 0 bases; junction bases not matched to a gene: 7. Germline CDR1 reads MNHNS; CDR2 reads SASEGT. The CDR3 contains 16 residues. CDR3 nucleotide sequence: TGTGCCAGCAGGGCCCCGGACAGGGGGTACCAAGAGACCCAGTACTTC. Residues: CASRAPDRGYQETQYF.

This clonotype was seen ten or more times. This rearrangement joins TRBV20-1 to TRBJ2-3, with TRBD2 identical over 9 bases. J gave up 3 bases and V 4 bases, and 5 bases lay outside the gene matches. Germline assignment: CDR1 DFQATT and CDR2 SNEGSKA (reference sequence). The CDR3 contains 14 residues. The CDR3: CSAMREGRTDTQYF. CDR3 sequence (DNA): TGCAGTGCTATGCGGGAGGGCCGGACAGATACGCAGTATTTT.

By share, this clonotype ranks as medium-sized. The V call is TRBV15, the J call TRBJ2-7; either TRBD1 or TRBD2 may supply D (5 bases each). Germline-derived CDR1 and CDR2 are LNHNV and YYDKDF (reference sequence). CDR3 length: 16 amino acids. Between the trimmed V and J ends, which lost 0 bases and 2 bases, there was a span of 14 bases. CDR3: CATSRDFEGRAYEQYF. For the CDR3, the DNA is TGTGCCACCAGCAGAGATTTTGAGGGACGCGCCTACGAGCAGTACTTC.

This clonotype was counted many times. The chain employs TRBV6-2 or TRBV6-3 and TRBJ2-7, with TRBD1 as a possible D gene (6 bases). Germline loops: CDR1 MNHEY, CDR2 SVGEGT. CDR3 length: 13 residues. The V gene lost 7 bases and the J gene lost 5 bases, with 15 bases spanning the gap. The DNA for the CDR3 is TGTGCCAGCAAACTACAGGGTCACGACGAGCAGTACTTC. Translating it yields CASKLQGHDEQYF.

This clonotype was detected ten times or more. The chain has TRBV6-5 and TRBJ2-7; a possible D gene is TRBD2 (5 bases). The CDR3 has 12 amino acids. CDR1 is MNHEY, CDR2 SVGAGI, per germline. V was cut by 8 bases and J by 5 bases, with 13 bases left in between. The CDR3 is CASGPGINEQYF. The CDR3 coding sequence is TGTGCCAGCGGTCCCGGGATCAACGAGCAGTACTTC.

This clonotype was seen ten or more times. The V gene is TRBV20-1, the J gene TRBJ2-5, with 7 bases that match TRBD2. The V gene's germline CDR1 is DFQATT and CDR2 SNEGSKA (reference sequence). J lost 4 bases, V lost 5 bases, and 13 bases had no gene match. CDR3 size: 15 residues. The CDR3 DNA sequence: TGCAGTGCTCCTGCGCGGCGGGAGCCTGGAGAGACCCAGTACTTC. Translation: CSAPARREPGETQYF.

The V and J genes are TRBV13 and TRBJ2-2, with a possible D match to TRBD1 (6 bases). Germline loops: CDR1 PRHDT, CDR2 FYEKMQ (reference sequence). Trimming removed 3 bases at V and 0 bases at J, with 14 bases between. This CDR3 spans 17 amino acids. CDR3 nucleotides: TGTGCCAGCAGCTTGCGTCCGTCAGGGGCGAACACCGGGGAGCTGTTTTTT. It yields the protein CASSLRPSGANTGELFF.

This clonotype was counted ten times or more. This chain uses TRBV30 with TRBJ2-1; 7 nucleotides line up with TRBD2. The germline V gene encodes CDR1 GTSNPN and CDR2 SVGIG (reference sequence). V gave up 3 bases and J gave up 8 bases; unmatched junction bases: 10. The CDR3 covers 14 residues. CDR3 nucleotides: TGTGCCTGGAGGGCCCAAGGCGGGAGTTATGAGCAGTTCTTC. Its translation: CAWRAQGGSYEQFF.

The chain has TRBV28 and TRBJ2-5; D may be TRBD1 (6 bases). V lost 6 bases to trimming and J lost 4 bases, with 12 bases between them. The length of the CDR3 is 13 residues. CDR1 and CDR2 from the germline V gene are MDHEN and SYDVKM. CDR3 bases: TGTGCCAGCAGCCGAGGGACAACAGAGACCCAGTACTTC. Its translation is CASSRGTTETQYF.